This passage covers 5 T cell receptor beta chains from one sample sequenced in a study of regulatory T cells in long-lasting Graves disease. Relying on iRepertoire HTBI primers and Arm-PCR of CDR3 regions, the team built TCR beta libraries. MiXCR, applied by TCRdb to the multiplex PCR reads, yields one record per CDR3 protein. This table holds roughly 400,000 distinct CDR3 sequences, approximately 22% found once. The sample's time point: persistent/refractory GD, antithyroid drugs over 5 years with positive TRAb. There was RNA extracted from PBMCs, and the TCR library was made from it. The starting material was peripheral blood mononuclear cells (PBMCs), obtained when the disease was refractory, from a patient treated with antithyroid drugs. The receptors were sampled from a female donor with Graves disease.

The gene calls are TRBV9 and TRBJ1-4; D is possibly TRBD1 (5 bases). The CDR3 is made up of 15 amino acids. Trimming pared 4 bases from V and 7 bases from J, leaving 17 bases between. CDR1 SGDLS and CDR2 YYNGEE come from the germline V gene. The CDR3 bases are TGTGCCAGCAGCCCCTCCGGGGCCCCGACTGAAAAACTGTTTTTT. Translation: CASSPSGAPTEKLFF. Using reference TRBV9 and TRBJ1-4 for the parts outside the CDR3, the full variable domain is DSGVTQTPKHLITATGQRVTLRCSPRSGDLSVYWYQQSLDQGLQFLIQYYNGEERAKGNILERFSAQQFPDLHSELNLSSLELGDSALYFCASSPSGAPTEKLFFGSGTQLSVL.

This clonotype was found a few times. J is TRBJ2-7 and V is TRBV7-9; D is undetermined. This CDR3 has 16 residues. Deletions cut 5 bases from V and 4 bases from J, with 21 bases between. Germline loops: CDR1 SEHNR, CDR2 FQNEAQ (reference sequence). The CDR3 bases are TGTGCCAGCAGCCGGAGTCGCGGACCGTTACAGTACGAGCAGTACTTC. Amino acid sequence: CASSRSRGPLQYEQYF.

Ten or more counts support this clonotype. This chain joins TRBV28 and TRBJ2-7, with D tentatively TRBD1 or TRBD2 (5 bases each). Trimming pared 4 bases from V and 2 bases from J, leaving 15 bases between. This CDR3 region has 15 residues. CDR1 is MDHEN and CDR2 is SYDVKM in the germline V gene. CDR3 nucleotide sequence: TGTGCCAGCAGTTCAGTTTGGCAGGGACCCTACGAGCAGTACTTC. It translates to CASSSVWQGPYEQYF.

In this sample, this clonotype turned up a few times. The chain links TRBV15 to TRBJ2-7; maybe TRBD1 (5 bases). The CDR3 is 14 residues long. Per the germline V gene, CDR1 is LNHNV and CDR2 is YYDKDF (reference sequence). Trimming removed 5 bases at V and 1 base at J, with 12 bases between. The CDR3 region has the DNA TGTGCCACCAGCGACCTTACAGGATCCTACGAGCAGTACTTC. This gives the protein CATSDLTGSYEQYF.

The V call is TRBV4-1, the J call TRBJ2-2; 8 bases align to TRBD2. V shed 4 bases, J shed 1 base, and the junction held 11 bases outside the gene matches. In germline, CDR1 is MGHRA, CDR2 YSYEKL. The CDR3 totals 18 residues. CDR3 sequence (DNA): TGCGCCAGCAGCCCTGGAGATGACGGGAGGGGGAACACCGGGGAGCTGTTTTTT. It specifies CASSPGDDGRGNTGELFF.